The text below deals with one T cell receptor beta chain. Its specific antigen is unknown. Qualities for individual bases were not recorded, and no much larger clone is one base off. This specimen comes from a study of cytomegalovirus exposure and HLA in healthy donors (dated by TCRdb to between 2016 and 2019). With respect to the entire study: According to a later analysis, the 120 or so validation repertoires were produced on the same platform as the 680 or so repertoires of the first cohort. The study aimed to test whether cataloging public T cell receptors could reveal signatures of past pathogen exposure. A separate validation cohort of roughly 110 different subjects was used in addition to the 666-subject first cohort. The study combined high-throughput TCR immunosequencing, statistical association of individual TCRs with disease status, and machine learning to predict cytomegalovirus infection status. The investigation overall reported the following: A few of the identified cytomegalovirus-associated TCR beta chains were confirmed in vitro to be specific for cytomegalovirus antigens. While some public TCRs were present in many individuals, most TCR sequences turned up only very rarely across donors. In a later analysis, TCRs clustered in the first cohort were found to also tend to co-occur in the 130 or so validation repertoires, with approximately 95% of cluster scores above 0. In the study, approximately 160 TCR beta chains were listed as associated with cytomegalovirus. In both the original and validation cohorts, the classifier was reported to diagnose cytomegalovirus status with high specificity and sensitivity. The validation cohort had no HLA typing available for a later analysis, so co-occurrence within that cohort was assessed over all 130 or so repertoires. It was suggested by the authors that the approach could potentially be generalized to other disease states and immunological phenotypes.

V is trimmed back by 1 base and J by 7 bases, and the junction contains 6 bases that no gene match accounts for. The germline V gene encodes CDR1 SGHTA and CDR2 FQGNSA. The CDR3 contains 15 residues, cysteine and phenylalanine counted. Kept here is only the CDR3 DNA, which spans 45 bases and is read in frame from base 1. The donors belonged to the validation cohort of over a hundred subjects, which was separate from the approximately 700-subject first cohort. Library preparation was by the immunoSEQ multiplex PCR assay. In the original analysis: To diagnose cytomegalovirus status from the catalog of TCR beta chain sequences, a statistical classification framework was built. TCRdb obtained this table from immuneACCESS and retained in-frame rearrangements with V and J assigned. These tables miss some clones; where compared with another copy, unresolved V genes account for less than half of the shortfall, and the remainder is unexplained. The V and J calls and clone size were taken over from that table, and D and trimming were inferred from the DNA. Across this sample there are approximately 97,000 clones, with around 96% seen only once. The top ten constitute approximately 1% of the sample.

Recombination linked TRBV7-2 to TRBJ2-2; 7 bases in the middle match TRBD1. The source of this sequence is a woman aged 18-29 years in good health and CMV-seronegative. The sample taken for sequencing was PBMCs. The CDR3 loop reads CASSLGQGSGGELFF. The base sequence is TGTGCCAGCAGCTTAGGACAGGGCTCAGGCGGGGAGCTGTTTTTT.